This T cell receptor beta chain derives from a study of T cell responses to AZD1222 COVID-19 vaccine. Study results and caveats: An increase in Spike-specific TCR breadth and depth was observed after two AZD1222 doses. Repertoires were collected only later (after the peak T cell response had occurred).

Repertoires were generated with immunoSEQ multiplex PCR, while TCRdb's copy carries only in-frame clones and drops some. The table shows about 190,000 clones, with more than 80% occurring only once. In regard to this clone: Its matching antigen is unknown.

V lost 2 bases, J lost 2 bases, and 4 bases stayed unmatched. CDR1 is SEHNR, CDR2 FQNEAQ, per germline (reference sequence). The CDR3 consists of 16 residues. This TCR derives from an adult who received the MenACWY meningococcal vaccine as a control. This sequence joins TRBV7-9 and TRBJ2-5; 11 bases match TRBD2. The sequencing here drew on peripheral blood, taken 28 days after the second dose of the MenACWY control vaccine. This CDR3 reads CASSLLGLADQETQYF. For the CDR3, the DNA is TGTGCCAGCAGCTTACTGGGACTAGCGGATCAAGAGACCCAGTACTTC.